The 27 T cell receptor beta chains in this list originate from one sample, sequenced in a study of shared clonotypes between healthy human individuals. The repertoire was sequenced with immunoSEQ multiplex PCR; TCRdb's copy has only in-frame clones and lacks some. The repertoire holds some 2.4 million clones, 80% to 95% seen once, with approximately 0.35% in the top ten. The source material was naive CD4+ T cells from PBMCs. As for subset: CD45RA+ positively selected. The receptors come from a man aged 18-30 years in good health. Some clones in this sample may be carry-over from other donors' samples.

V usage is TRBV29-1 and J usage is TRBJ2-7, with D possibly matching TRBD1 (5 bases). The CDR3 spans 12 residues. With 6 bases removed from V and 4 bases from J, the gap between germline ends came to 13 bases. From germline, CDR1 is SQVTM and CDR2 ANQGSEA. The CDR3 sequence is CSVADSQYEQYF. In nucleotides, the CDR3 is TGCAGCGTGGCTGACAGTCAGTACGAGCAGTACTTC.

V and J are TRBV9 and TRBJ1-2; 8 bases are a match to TRBD1. The CDR3 is 15 amino acids. The germline CDR1 and CDR2 sequences are SGDLS and YYNGEE. The junction had 8 bases not matched to a gene; V was cut back by 4 bases and J by 3 bases. The CDR3 DNA reads as TGTGCCAGCAGCCCTCGACAGGGGTCCCACTATGGCTACACCTTC. It encodes CASSPRQGSHYGYTF.

The rearrangement uses TRBV9 and TRBJ1-3; TRBD1 is a possible D gene (5 bases). Looked up from germline, CDR1 is SGDLS and CDR2 is YYNGEE. The CDR3 totals 17 residues. V lost 4 bases, J lost 0 bases, and 17 bases lay in between. The CDR3 region has the DNA TGTGCCAGCAGCACCAACTTCGGGGGGTTCTCTGGAAACACCATATATTTT. Protein: CASSTNFGGFSGNTIYF.

This chain joins TRBV5-1 and TRBJ2-1; possibly TRBD1 for D (5 bases). This CDR3 comprises 14 residues. V gave up 5 bases and J gave up 8 bases, with 17 bases separating them. Germline V gene sequence: CDR1 SGHRS, CDR2 YFSETQ. The CDR3 nucleotides are TGCGCCAGCAGTGGAGTAGCAGGGTCGGATGAGCAGTTCTTC. Amino acid sequence: CASSGVAGSDEQFF.

This clone was seen a single time. In DNA form, the CDR3 reads TGTGCCAGCAGTTACAATAGCGGGAGGGCAAGTGAGCAGTTCTTC. Translation gives CASSYNSGRASEQFF. V usage is TRBV6-6 and J usage is TRBJ2-1; 11 positions match TRBD2. CDR1 is MNHNY, CDR2 SVGAGI, per germline (reference sequence). V dropped 2 bases and J dropped 9; count of bases not matched to a gene: 6. The CDR3 is 15 amino acids.

The genes are TRBV5-1 and TRBJ2-2, with 13 bases identical to TRBD2. Germline V gives CDR1 SGHRS, CDR2 YFSETQ. The V gene end was trimmed by 4 bases and the J gene end by 6 bases; junction bases not matched to a gene: 9. This CDR3 has 17 residues. This CDR3 reads CASSPRRTSGSAGELFF. The DNA for the CDR3 is TGCGCCAGCAGCCCCCGACGGACTAGCGGGAGCGCCGGGGAGCTGTTTTTT.

V and J are TRBV6-1 and TRBJ2-1; D not certain. The CDR3 covers 12 residues. The V and J ends lost 7 bases and 10 bases respectively, with 14 bases between them. The germline gives CDR1 MNHNS, CDR2 SASEGT. This CDR3 is CASIPLTGEQFF. CDR3 nucleotides: TGTGCCAGCATCCCTCTCACGGGCGAGCAGTTCTTC.

The chain uses TRBV28 and TRBJ2-1; D could derive from TRBD1 or TRBD2 (7 bases each). This CDR3 region has 17 residues. CDR1 is MDHEN and CDR2 is SYDVKM in the germline V gene. The V gene lost 6 bases and the J gene lost 4 bases, with 22 bases spanning the gap. The chain's CDR3 is CASSQGGGQGTYNEQFF. CDR3 bases: TGTGCCAGCAGCCAGGGGGGGGGCCAGGGGACTTACAATGAGCAGTTCTTC.

The rearrangement uses TRBV7-9 and TRBJ1-2, with D possibly matching TRBD1 (5 bases). Trimming pared 1 base from V and 2 bases from J, leaving 8 bases between. CDR1 is SEHNR, CDR2 FQNEAQ, per germline (reference sequence). The CDR3 length is 14 residues. As DNA, the CDR3 is TGTGCCAGCAGCTTAGTGTCAGGGAACTATGGCTACACCTTC. The encoded protein is CASSLVSGNYGYTF.

This chain uses TRBV7-9 with TRBJ2-3; 8 bases line up with TRBD2. V was clipped by 5 bases and J by 4 bases; unmatched bases: 5. The length of the CDR3 is 14 residues. The germline CDR1 and CDR2 sequences are SEHNR and FQNEAQ (reference sequence). CDR3 sequence reads: CASSPGGESDTQYF. The CDR3 DNA follows: TGTGCCAGCAGCCCGGGGGGGGAGTCAGATACGCAGTATTTT.

The CDR3 nucleotides are TGTGCCAGCAGCACGGGACTCGGGGCTTCTGGAAACACCATATATTTT. It specifies CASSTGLGASGNTIYF. V is TRBV9 and J is TRBJ1-3, with D possibly TRBD1 on 5 matching bases. Per the germline V gene, CDR1 is SGDLS and CDR2 is YYNGEE. Trimming pared 4 bases from V and 1 base from J, leaving 15 bases between. The CDR3 is 16 amino acids.

The chain carries TRBV27 and TRBJ1-4; D is uncertain. Trimming left V 3 bases short and J 5 bases short, with 10 bases between. The CDR3 consists of 14 residues. Per the germline V gene, CDR1 is MNHEY and CDR2 is SMNVEV (reference sequence). DNA for the CDR3: TGTGCCAGCAGTTTTGCAGGTGAAAATGAAAAACTGTTTTTT. Protein sequence: CASSFAGENEKLFF.

This chain joins TRBV7-6 and TRBJ1-1; a weak D match, TRBD1 (5 bases). Germline V gene sequence: CDR1 SGHVS, CDR2 FNYEAQ. V shed 5 bases and J shed 5 bases, with 12 bases lying between them. This CDR3 contains 13 residues. The CDR3 nucleotides are TGTGCCAGCAGCCAAGAGCAGGGAACTGAAGCTTTCTTT. Its translation: CASSQEQGTEAFF.

This chain uses TRBV7-9 with TRBJ1-2; tentative D call: TRBD1 (5 bases). The CDR3 consists of 16 residues. Germline V lookup: CDR1 SEHNR, CDR2 FQNEAQ (reference sequence). V was trimmed by 1 base and J by 4 bases, leaving 16 bases between them. The CDR3 here is CASSLGPGNDAYGYTF. The CDR3, as DNA: TGTGCCAGCAGCTTAGGGCCAGGGAATGACGCCTATGGCTACACCTTC.

This chain uses TRBV4-1 with TRBJ2-7; D is possibly TRBD1 (6 bases). The germline V gene has CDR1 MGHRA and CDR2 YSYEKL. Trimming took off 4 bases at V and 0 bases at J, with 13 bases between the two ends. The CDR3 spans 15 residues. The CDR3: CASSRNGQSSYEQYF. CDR3 sequence (DNA): TGCGCCAGCAGCCGGAACGGACAGAGCTCCTACGAGCAGTACTTC.

The chain uses TRBV29-1 and TRBJ2-7; TRBD2 aligns across 9 bases. The CDR3 consists of 15 residues. Germline lookup yields CDR1 SQVTM and CDR2 ANQGSEA. V lost 4 bases and J lost 3; bases outside the gene matches: 10. The CDR3: CSVVSAGTSFYEQYF. Here the CDR3 DNA reads TGCAGCGTTGTTTCTGCCGGGACTAGCTTCTACGAGCAGTACTTC.

Notes on this clone: An end of the junction does not agree with germline; a read error may underlie this. The rearrangement joins TRBV6-6 to TRBJ2-7; D call uncertain. Germline lookup yields CDR1 MNHNY and CDR2 SVGAGI (reference sequence). CDR3 length: 11 amino acids. The CDR3 loop is CASSYSGLMGF. The DNA of the CDR3 is TGTGCCAGCAGTTACTCAGGGCTGATGGGCTTC.

This chain joins TRBV10-1 and TRBJ2-7; 9 bases are shared with TRBD1. Trimming removed 6 bases from V and 2 bases from J; junction bases left unmatched: 14. The V gene's germline CDR1 is WNHNN and CDR2 SYGVQD (reference sequence). This CDR3 region has 17 residues. CDR3 protein: CASRDRGSPKPAYEQYF. In nucleotides, the CDR3 is TGCGCCAGCAGGGACAGGGGATCCCCCAAACCTGCCTACGAGCAGTACTTC.

The rearrangement joins TRBV2 to TRBJ2-4; TRBD2 is a possible D gene (6 bases). This CDR3 region has 15 residues. Germline CDR1 is SNHLY and CDR2 is FYNNEI. The ends were cut back, 4 bases at V and 4 bases at J, with 14 bases in the middle. CDR3 in DNA: TGTGCCAGCAGTGCCACCGGGACTGTTAAAAACATTCAGTACTTC. It encodes CASSATGTVKNIQYF.

The table lists this clone with a count of one. This rearrangement joins TRBV28 to TRBJ1-5, with a possible D match to TRBD1 (5 bases). CDR3 size: 15 residues. Trimming pared 4 bases from V and 5 bases from J, leaving 15 bases between. Per germline, CDR1 MDHEN and CDR2 SYDVKM. CDR3 sequence: CASSSQGPGDQPQHF. In nucleotides, the CDR3 is TGTGCCAGCAGTTCCCAGGGTCCCGGGGATCAGCCCCAGCATTTT. The full variable domain, its missing parts supplied by reference TRBV28 and TRBJ1-5, is DVKVTQSSRYLVKRTGEKVFLECVQDMDHENMFWYRQDPGLGLRLIYFSYDVKMKEKGDIPEGYSVSREKKERFSLILESASTNQTSMYLCASSSQGPGDQPQHFGDGTRLSIL.

J is TRBJ1-5 and V is TRBV25-1; TRBD1 is a possible D gene (6 bases). Germline V gene data show CDR1 as MGHDK and CDR2 as SYGVNS. The CDR3 loop spans 17 amino acids. V was shortened by 6 bases and J by 2 bases, with 20 bases between the two germline ends. The CDR3 reads CASRLKQGEEGNQPQHF. The DNA for the CDR3 is TGTGCCAGCAGACTTAAACAGGGAGAGGAAGGCAATCAGCCCCAGCATTTT.

On this clone: The junction departs from the called germline gene at one end, perhaps through a read error. The chain joins TRBV2 to TRBJ2-7; D is perhaps TRBD2 (5 bases). Per germline, CDR1 SNHLY and CDR2 FYNNEI. The CDR3 totals 14 residues. The DNA of the CDR3 is TGTGCCAGCAGGGAAGAGGGCTTTTTCTACGAGCAGTACTTC. Amino acid sequence: CASREEGFFYEQYF.

The chain has TRBV19 and TRBJ2-1; no clear D. Deletions cut 4 bases from V and 7 bases from J, with 20 bases between. CDR3 length equals 16 residues. Germline V gives CDR1 LNHDA, CDR2 SQIVND (reference sequence). This CDR3 is CASSKDFPGVGNEQFF. The CDR3 DNA is TGTGCCAGTAGTAAAGACTTCCCAGGTGTCGGGAATGAGCAGTTCTTC.

The chain carries TRBV5-1 and TRBJ1-5, with D tentatively TRBD1 (5 bases). This CDR3 is built from 14 residues. Trimming cost V 0 bases and J 9 bases, with 13 bases left between them. Germline CDR1 is SGHRS and CDR2 is YFSETQ. The CDR3 here is CASSLEEGQGPQHF. In DNA, the CDR3 is TGCGCCAGCAGCTTGGAAGAGGGGCAAGGGCCCCAGCATTTT. The full variable domain, in which reference TRBV5-1 and TRBJ1-5 provide the parts outside the CDR3, is KAGVTQTPRYLIKTRGQQVTLSCSPISGHRSVSWYQQTPGQGLQFLFEYFSETQRNKGNFPGRFSGRQFSNSRSEMNVSTLELGDSALYLCASSLEEGQGPQHFGDGTRLSIL.

The rearrangement uses TRBV6-6 and TRBJ1-1; D may be TRBD1 (5 bases). The germline V gene has CDR1 MNHNY and CDR2 SVGAGI (reference sequence). V was cut by 0 bases and J by 7 bases, with 9 bases left in between. The CDR3 consists of 13 residues. The CDR3 loop is CASSYSGTGEAFF. DNA of the CDR3: TGTGCCAGCAGTTACTCAGGGACCGGTGAAGCTTTCTTT.

The chain is built from TRBV6-5 and TRBJ1-1; tentative D call: TRBD1 (5 bases). CDR1 and CDR2 (germline): MNHEY, SVGAGI. CDR3 size: 13 residues. Trimming removed 4 bases from V and 7 bases from J, with 13 bases in between. The CDR3 coding sequence is TGTGCCAGCAGTTCCCAGACAGATAGTGAAGCTTTCTTT. As protein: CASSSQTDSEAFF.

The table lists this clone with a count of one. V gene TRBV7-9 combines with J gene TRBJ2-7, with D possibly being TRBD2 (6 bases). The CDR3 has 15 residues. V gave up 0 bases and J gave up 3 bases, with 12 bases separating them. The germline CDR1 and CDR2 sequences are SEHNR and FQNEAQ (reference sequence). For the CDR3, the DNA is TGTGCCAGCAGCTTAGCCGGGACTCGACACTACGAGCAGTACTTC. This translates into CASSLAGTRHYEQYF.